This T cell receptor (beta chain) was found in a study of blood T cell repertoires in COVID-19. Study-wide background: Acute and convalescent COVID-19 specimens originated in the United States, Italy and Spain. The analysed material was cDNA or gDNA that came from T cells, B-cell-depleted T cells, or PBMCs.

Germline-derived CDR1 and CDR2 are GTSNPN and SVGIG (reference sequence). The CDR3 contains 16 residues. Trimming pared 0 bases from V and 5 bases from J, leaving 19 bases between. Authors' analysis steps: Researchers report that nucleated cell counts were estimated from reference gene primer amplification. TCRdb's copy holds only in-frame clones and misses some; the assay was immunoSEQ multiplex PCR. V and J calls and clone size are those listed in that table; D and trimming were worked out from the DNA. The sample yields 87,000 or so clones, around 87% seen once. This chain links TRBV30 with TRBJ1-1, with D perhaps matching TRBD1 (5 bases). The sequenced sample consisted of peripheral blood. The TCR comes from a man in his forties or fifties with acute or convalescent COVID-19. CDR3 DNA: TGTGCCTGGAGTGTAAATAGACAGATCATATTAACTGAAGCTTTCTTT. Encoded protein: CAWSVNRQIILTEAFF. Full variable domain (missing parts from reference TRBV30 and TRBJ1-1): SQTIHQWPATLVQPVGSPLSLECTVEGTSNPNLYWYRQAAGRGLQLLFYSVGIGQISSEVPQNLSASRPQDRQFILSSKKLLLSDSGFYLCAWSVNRQIILTEAFFGQGTRLTVV.